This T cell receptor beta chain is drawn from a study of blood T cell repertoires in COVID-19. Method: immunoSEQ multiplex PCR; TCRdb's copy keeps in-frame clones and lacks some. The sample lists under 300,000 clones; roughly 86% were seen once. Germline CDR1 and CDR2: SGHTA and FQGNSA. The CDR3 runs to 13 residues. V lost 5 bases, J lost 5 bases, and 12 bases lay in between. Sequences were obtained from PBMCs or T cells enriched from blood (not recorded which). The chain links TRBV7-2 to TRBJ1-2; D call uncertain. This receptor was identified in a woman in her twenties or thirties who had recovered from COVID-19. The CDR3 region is CASSLRAPYGYTF. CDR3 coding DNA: TGTGCCAGCAGCCTGAGGGCCCCTTATGGCTACACCTTC.